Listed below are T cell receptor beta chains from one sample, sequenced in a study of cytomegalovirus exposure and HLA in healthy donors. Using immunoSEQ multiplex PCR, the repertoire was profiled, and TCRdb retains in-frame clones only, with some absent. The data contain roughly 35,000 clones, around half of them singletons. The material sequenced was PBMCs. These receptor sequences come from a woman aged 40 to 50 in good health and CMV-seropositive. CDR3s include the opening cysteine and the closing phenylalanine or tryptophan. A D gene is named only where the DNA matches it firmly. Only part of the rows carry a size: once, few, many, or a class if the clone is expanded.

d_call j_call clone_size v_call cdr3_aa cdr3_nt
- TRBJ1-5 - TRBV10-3 CAISEFVGRAQPQHF TGTGCCATCAGTGAATTTGTTGGCAGGGCTCAGCCCCAGCATTTT
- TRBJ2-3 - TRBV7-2 CASSENQDTQYF TGTGCCAGCAGCGAAAACCAGGATACGCAGTATTTT
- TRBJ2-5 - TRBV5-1 CASSPVRQETQYF TGCGCCAGCAGCCCGGTACGACAAGAGACCCAGTACTTC
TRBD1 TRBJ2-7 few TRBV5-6 CASSSHGTGAYEQYF TGTGCCAGCAGCTCCCATGGGACAGGGGCCTACGAGCAGTACTTC
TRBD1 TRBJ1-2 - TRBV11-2 CASSWRTQGVYGYTF TGTGCCAGCAGCTGGCGGACACAGGGGGTCTATGGCTACACCTTC
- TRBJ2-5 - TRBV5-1 CASSLWGFEGGQETQYF TGCGCCAGCAGCTTGTGGGGGTTCGAGGGGGGGCAAGAGACCCAGTACTTC
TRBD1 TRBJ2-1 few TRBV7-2 CASQRGAGQDYNEQFF TGTGCCAGCCAAAGAGGGGCCGGACAGGACTACAATGAGCAGTTCTTC
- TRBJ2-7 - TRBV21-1 CASSPKAGTGFHEQYF TGTGCCAGCAGCCCAAAGGCAGGGACAGGGTTCCACGAGCAGTACTTC
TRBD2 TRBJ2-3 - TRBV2 CASSGLAGGLDTQYF TGTGCCAGCAGTGGACTAGCGGGGGGGCTAGATACGCAGTATTTT
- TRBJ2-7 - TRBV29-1 CSVVGREYEQYF TGCAGCGTTGTAGGCAGGGAATACGAGCAGTACTTC
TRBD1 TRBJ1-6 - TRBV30 CAWSVPAGGYSPLHF TGTGCCTGGAGTGTACCTGCAGGGGGTTATTCACCCCTCCACTTT
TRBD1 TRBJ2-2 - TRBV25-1 CASSDRVPGTGNTGELFF TGTGCCAGCAGTGACCGAGTACCCGGGACAGGGAACACCGGGGAGCTGTTTTTT
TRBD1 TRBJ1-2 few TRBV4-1 CASSQDWDRLGYTF TGCGCCAGCAGCCAAGATTGGGACAGGCTGGGTTACACCTTC
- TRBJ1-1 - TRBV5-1 CASSPQTGSTEAFF TGCGCCAGCAGCCCTCAAACAGGGTCCACTGAAGCTTTCTTT
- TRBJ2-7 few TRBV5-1 CASSRDDDRSSYEQYF TGCGCCAGCAGCCGTGACGACGACAGAAGCTCCTACGAGCAGTACTTC
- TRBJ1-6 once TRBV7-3 CASSLQEGSPLHF TGTGCCAGCAGCTTACAAGAGGGTTCACCCCTCCACTTT
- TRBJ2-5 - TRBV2 CASSERGSQETQYF TGTGCCAGCAGTGAACGGGGGAGTCAAGAGACCCAGTACTTC
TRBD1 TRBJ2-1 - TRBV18 CASSPDRVAFF TGTGCCAGCTCACCGGACAGGGTGGCGTTCTTC
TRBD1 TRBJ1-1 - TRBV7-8 CASSSGTGIAEAFF TGTGCCAGCAGCTCCGGGACAGGGATCGCTGAAGCTTTCTTT
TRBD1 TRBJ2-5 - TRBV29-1 CSVGDRGVGTQYF TGCAGCGTTGGGGACAGGGGGGTCGGGACCCAGTACTTC
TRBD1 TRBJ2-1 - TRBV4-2 CASSLRTGGSYNEQFF TGTGCCAGCAGCCTCAGGACAGGGGGCTCCTACAATGAGCAGTTCTTC
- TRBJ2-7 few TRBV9 CASSVEVQGEQYF TGTGCCAGCAGCGTAGAGGTGCAGGGCGAGCAGTACTTC
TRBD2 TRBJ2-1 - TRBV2 CASSERGLDNEQFF TGTGCCAGCAGTGAACGGGGACTAGACAATGAGCAGTTCTTC
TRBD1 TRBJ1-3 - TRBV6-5 CASSYESTGGGNTIYF TGTGCCAGCAGTTACGAGTCGACAGGGGGTGGAAACACCATATATTTT
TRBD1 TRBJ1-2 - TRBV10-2 CASSRTGGNYGYTF TGCGCCAGCAGTAGAACAGGGGGTAACTATGGCTACACCTTC
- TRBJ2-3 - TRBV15 CATRGGPADTQYF TGTGCCACCAGGGGGGGGCCCGCAGATACGCAGTATTTT
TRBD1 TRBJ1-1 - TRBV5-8 CASSRDRDTEAFF TGTGCCAGCAGCAGGGACAGGGACACTGAAGCTTTCTTT